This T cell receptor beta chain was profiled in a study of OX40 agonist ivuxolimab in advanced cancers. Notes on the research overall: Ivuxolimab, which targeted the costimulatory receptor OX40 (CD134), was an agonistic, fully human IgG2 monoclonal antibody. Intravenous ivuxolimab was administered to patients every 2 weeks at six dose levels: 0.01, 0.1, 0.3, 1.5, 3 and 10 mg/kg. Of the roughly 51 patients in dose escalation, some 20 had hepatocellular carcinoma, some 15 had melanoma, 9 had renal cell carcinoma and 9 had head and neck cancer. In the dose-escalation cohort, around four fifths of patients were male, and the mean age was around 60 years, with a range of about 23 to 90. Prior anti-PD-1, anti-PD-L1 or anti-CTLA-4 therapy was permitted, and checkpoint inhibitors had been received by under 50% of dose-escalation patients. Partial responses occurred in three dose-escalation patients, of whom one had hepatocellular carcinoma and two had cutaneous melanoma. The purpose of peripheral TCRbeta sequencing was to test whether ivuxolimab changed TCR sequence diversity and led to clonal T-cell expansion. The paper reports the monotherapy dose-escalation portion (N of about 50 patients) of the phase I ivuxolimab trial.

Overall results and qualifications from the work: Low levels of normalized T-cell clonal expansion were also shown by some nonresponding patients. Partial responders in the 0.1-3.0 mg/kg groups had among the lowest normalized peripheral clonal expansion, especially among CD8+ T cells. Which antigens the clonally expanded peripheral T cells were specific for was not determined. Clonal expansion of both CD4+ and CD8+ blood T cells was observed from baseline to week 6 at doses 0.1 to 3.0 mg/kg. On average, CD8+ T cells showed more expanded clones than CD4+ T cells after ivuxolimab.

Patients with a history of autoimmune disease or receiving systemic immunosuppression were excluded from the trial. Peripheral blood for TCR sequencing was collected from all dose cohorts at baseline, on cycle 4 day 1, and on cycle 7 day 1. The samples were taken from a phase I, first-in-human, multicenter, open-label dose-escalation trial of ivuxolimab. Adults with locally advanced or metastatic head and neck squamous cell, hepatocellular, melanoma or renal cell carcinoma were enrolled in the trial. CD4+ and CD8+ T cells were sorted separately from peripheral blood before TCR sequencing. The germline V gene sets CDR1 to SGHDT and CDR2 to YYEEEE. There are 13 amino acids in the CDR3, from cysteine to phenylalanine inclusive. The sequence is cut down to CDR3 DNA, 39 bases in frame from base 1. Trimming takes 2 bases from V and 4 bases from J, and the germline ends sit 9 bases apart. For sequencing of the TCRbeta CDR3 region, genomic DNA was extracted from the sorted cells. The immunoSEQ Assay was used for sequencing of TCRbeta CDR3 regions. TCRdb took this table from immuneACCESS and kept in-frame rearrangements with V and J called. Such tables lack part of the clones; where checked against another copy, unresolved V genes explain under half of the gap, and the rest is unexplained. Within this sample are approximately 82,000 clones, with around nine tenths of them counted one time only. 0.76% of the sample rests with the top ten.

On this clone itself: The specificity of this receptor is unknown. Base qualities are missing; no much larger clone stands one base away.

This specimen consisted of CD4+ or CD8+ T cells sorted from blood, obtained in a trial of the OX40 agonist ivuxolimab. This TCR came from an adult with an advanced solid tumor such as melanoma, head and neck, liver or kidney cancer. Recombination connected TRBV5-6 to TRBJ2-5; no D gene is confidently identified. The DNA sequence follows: TGTGCCAGCAGCTTCGACCGATTAGAGACCCAGTACTTC. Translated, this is CASSFDRLETQYF.